What follows describes a single TCR beta chain. Its antigen is unidentified. The sample is drawn from a study of T cell responses to AZD1222 COVID-19 vaccine. Study-wide findings and caveats: Only 5 or 6 AZD1222 recipients were seropositive at baseline. Repertoires were sampled only after the peak T cell response. Spike-spanning, vaccine-associated CD4 TCRs were dominant at 160-218 and 743-854.

CDR3 length equals 13 residues. V was trimmed by 7 bases and J by 4 bases, leaving 11 bases between them. Germline V gene lookup returns CDR1 MDHEN and CDR2 SYDVKM. Repertoires were generated with immunoSEQ multiplex PCR, while TCRdb's copy carries only in-frame clones and drops some. Among about 150,000 clones listed, about nine tenths were seen once. This TCR was recovered from an adult in good health. Sample: peripheral blood, taken on day 0 of AZD1222 vaccination. V gene TRBV28 combines with J gene TRBJ1-5; D gene uncertain. The CDR3 spells CASNPWGNQPQHF. CDR3 DNA: TGTGCCAGCAACCCGTGGGGTAATCAGCCCCAGCATTTT.